A single sample is the source of the 30 T cell receptor beta chains below, sequenced in a study of blood T cell repertoires in COVID-19. Clones were sequenced by immunoSEQ multiplex PCR, and TCRdb holds only the in-frame ones, with some missing. The sample includes around 130,000 clones, about four fifths seen only once; the top ten take roughly 9.7%. Material for sequencing was peripheral blood. The source of these receptors is a man in his forties with active or convalescent COVID-19.

The J gene is TRBJ2-2, the V gene TRBV24-1; 10 nucleotides align to TRBD2. After removal of 6 bases from V and 0 bases from J, the junction contained 6 bases not matched to a gene. There are 17 residues in the CDR3. Germline CDR1 is KGHDR and CDR2 is SFDVKD. The CDR3 loop reads CATSPKGLAANTGELFF. DNA of the CDR3: TGTGCCACCAGTCCTAAAGGACTAGCGGCGAACACCGGGGAGCTGTTTTTT.

V gene TRBV19 combines with J gene TRBJ1-2; 8 bases map to TRBD1. V dropped 4 bases and J dropped 4; count of bases not matched to a gene: 5. CDR1 is LNHDA and CDR2 is SQIVND in the germline V gene (reference sequence). This CDR3 region has 14 residues. The CDR3 DNA reads TGTGCCAGTAGTAGGGGGACAGGCCTCTATGGCTACACCTTC. Residues: CASSRGTGLYGYTF. Looking up the rest from reference TRBV19 and TRBJ1-2 gives the full variable domain: DGGITQSPKYLFRKEGQNVTLSCEQNLNHDAMYWYRQDPGQGLRLIYYSQIVNDFQKGDIAEGYSVSREKKESFPLTVTSAQKNPTAFYLCASSRGTGLYGYTFGSGTRLTVV.

J is TRBJ2-2 and V is TRBV2, with 10 positions matching TRBD2. The CDR3 is 16 residues long. With V trimmed by 5 bases and J by 0 bases, 3 bases remained unmatched. Germline CDR1 is SNHLY and CDR2 is FYNNEI. CDR3 in DNA: TGTGCCAGCAGTCCCGGACTAGCGGCGAACACCGGGGAGCTGTTTTTT. As protein: CASSPGLAANTGELFF.

The chain employs TRBV9 and TRBJ1-3, with TRBD1 matching over 8 bases. The V gene's germline CDR1 is SGDLS and CDR2 YYNGEE. The CDR3 has 14 residues. The V and J ends lost 7 bases and 3 bases, in that order; junction bases with no gene match: 6. The CDR3 bases are TGTGCCAGCGGGGACAGGAGAAGTGGAAACACCATATATTTT. The encoded protein is CASGDRRSGNTIYF.

Details on this clone: At one of its ends the junction is not consistent with the germline gene, which may arise from a read error. In DNA form, the CDR3 reads TGTGCCAGTAGTAGGCGGTCTGAGGCTTTCTTT. It translates to CASSRRSEAFF. The chain joins TRBV19 to TRBJ1-1; D not certain. This CDR3 is 11 amino acids long. CDR1 and CDR2 from the germline V gene are LNHDA and SQIVND (reference sequence).

The V and J genes are TRBV3-1 (or the pseudogene TRBV3-2) and TRBJ1-4; 7 bases agree with TRBD1. This CDR3 is 16 amino acids long. Germline values: CDR1 LGHDT, CDR2 YNNKEL (reference sequence). V gave up 3 bases and J gave up 7 bases; unmatched junction bases: 11. The CDR3 bases are TGTGCCAGCAGCCAGCGTTCCGGGACAGACCTTGAAAAACTGTTTTTT. Protein: CASSQRSGTDLEKLFF.

The V and J genes are TRBV4-3 and TRBJ2-3, with a possible D match to TRBD2 (6 bases). V was trimmed by 0 bases and J by 1 base, leaving 8 bases between them. The V gene's germline CDR1 is LGHNA and CDR2 YSLEER. CDR3 size: 15 residues. CDR3 nucleotide sequence: TGCGCCAGCAGCCAAGATAGACTAGGCACAGATACGCAGTATTTT. This codes for CASSQDRLGTDTQYF.

CDR3 loop: CASTFGEGWDEQYF. The CDR3, as DNA: TGTGCCAGCACGTTCGGGGAGGGTTGGGACGAGCAGTACTTC. The chain joins TRBV6-5 to TRBJ2-7, with 7 bases fitting TRBD2. V gave up 7 bases and J gave up 5 bases; unmatched junction bases: 11. The CDR3 covers 14 residues. Germline lookup yields CDR1 MNHEY and CDR2 SVGAGI.

The chain combines TRBV30 with TRBJ2-1; tentative D call: TRBD2 (5 bases). Germline V CDR1 and CDR2: GTSNPN, SVGIG (reference sequence). Trimming cost V 0 bases and J 6 bases, with 9 bases left between them. This CDR3 contains 13 residues. Written as DNA, the CDR3 is TGTGCCTGGAGTGTGGAGCGGACCAATGAGCAGTTCTTC. It yields the protein CAWSVERTNEQFF.

The chain uses TRBV27 and TRBJ1-5; no definite D call. The germline V gene has CDR1 MNHEY and CDR2 SMNVEV (reference sequence). V lost 3 bases to trimming and J lost 1 base, with 10 bases between them. The CDR3 runs to 15 residues. The CDR3 reads CASSLEVGSNQPQHF. DNA for the CDR3: TGTGCCAGCAGTTTGGAGGTGGGAAGCAATCAGCCCCAGCATTTT.

The genes are TRBV5-4 and TRBJ2-5; D is perhaps TRBD2 (5 bases). Trimming stripped 3 bases from V and 5 bases from J, with 20 bases between. This CDR3 has 16 amino acids. Germline V gives CDR1 SGHNT, CDR2 YYREEE (reference sequence). In DNA form, the CDR3 reads TGTGCCAGCAGCTCTAGAACGACCGGGATCCGGGAGACCCAGTACTTC. This translates into CASSSRTTGIRETQYF.

The rearrangement links TRBV12-5 to TRBJ2-7, with TRBD2 matching over 7 bases. J lost 4 bases, V lost 5 bases, and 11 bases had no gene match. The germline gives CDR1 LGHNT, CDR2 FRNRAP. This CDR3 has 15 residues. The CDR3 is CASGALRKGGYEQYF. CDR3 in DNA: TGTGCTAGTGGTGCTTTGAGGAAGGGAGGGTACGAGCAGTACTTC.

The chain couples TRBV30 to TRBJ2-1, with 10 nucleotides matching TRBD1. The V and J ends lost 2 bases and 7 bases, in that order; junction bases with no gene match: 2. Germline V gene lookup returns CDR1 GTSNPN and CDR2 SVGIG (reference sequence). The CDR3 length is 13 residues. In DNA, the CDR3 is TGTGCCTGGAGTACGGGACAGGGGAATGAGCAGTTCTTC. It encodes CAWSTGQGNEQFF.

This chain uses TRBV6-4 with TRBJ1-5; D gene ambiguous. CDR3 length equals 12 residues. V lost 9 bases and J lost 7, with 13 bases in between. CDR1 and CDR2 (germline): MRHNA, SNTAGT. CDR3 amino acids: CASSEARQPQHF. CDR3 nucleotides: TGTGCCAGTTCGGAGGCGAGGCAGCCCCAGCATTTT.

V and J are TRBV7-2 and TRBJ2-7, with D maybe TRBD1 (6 bases). Germline V gives CDR1 SGHTA, CDR2 FQGNSA. The CDR3 sequence is 13 residues long. Trimming took off 4 bases at V and 2 bases at J, with 9 bases between the two ends. CDR3 in amino acids: CASSSQGPYEQYF. The CDR3 DNA sequence: TGTGCCAGCAGCTCCCAGGGGCCCTACGAGCAGTACTTC.

This clone was found once. V is TRBV7-3 and J is TRBJ1-1, with 10 positions matching TRBD1. The CDR3 covers 15 residues. V shed 5 bases, J shed 5 bases, and the junction held 8 bases outside the gene matches. The V gene's germline CDR1 is SGHTA and CDR2 FQGTGA. The CDR3 sequence: CASSLKTGGLTEAFF. The CDR3 bases are TGTGCCAGCAGCCTAAAGACAGGGGGCCTAACTGAAGCTTTCTTT.

V usage is TRBV6-5 and J usage is TRBJ1-6; possible D gene TRBD1, 6 bases. Germline V gene data show CDR1 as MNHEY and CDR2 as SVGAGI. V was pared by 6 bases and J by 4 bases, with 13 bases between. This CDR3 spans 15 amino acids. CDR3 bases: TGTGCCAGCAGGCCAACCGGGACATATAATTCACCCCTCCACTTT. Translation gives CASRPTGTYNSPLHF.

CDR3 coding DNA: TGTGCCAGCAGCCAAGATAGACAGGGTGAGCAGTACTTC. Amino acids: CASSQDRQGEQYF. The chain joins TRBV3-1 (or the pseudogene TRBV3-2) to TRBJ2-7; 7 nucleotides match TRBD1. Trimming took 0 bases from V and 7 from J; bases not matched to a gene: 3. The CDR3 extends over 13 amino acids. Per germline, CDR1 LGHDT and CDR2 YNNKEL (reference sequence).

This rearrangement joins TRBV6-2 or TRBV6-3 to TRBJ1-4; D ambiguous. The germline V gene has CDR1 MNHEY and CDR2 SVGEGT. Trimming cost V 5 bases and J 8 bases, with 15 bases left between them. The CDR3 runs 14 residues. Here the CDR3 reads CASSARVLEEKLFF. The CDR3 DNA sequence: TGTGCCAGCAGTGCCCGGGTACTGGAAGAAAAACTGTTTTTT.

The J gene is TRBJ2-2, the V gene TRBV9, with 7 bases fitting TRBD1. This CDR3 is 15 amino acids long. J was trimmed by 6 bases and V by 5 bases; bases with no gene match: 10. Germline values: CDR1 SGDLS, CDR2 YYNGEE. CDR3 region: CASSNLQGIPGELFF. CDR3 bases: TGTGCCAGCAGTAATCTACAGGGGATTCCCGGGGAGCTGTTTTTT.

The chain uses TRBV23-1 and TRBJ2-2, with a tentative D call TRBD1 (6 bases). TRBV23-1 has ORF status, its function being uncertain. V lost 3 bases and J 1 base, leaving 9 bases between the germline ends. This CDR3 has 15 amino acids. DNA of the CDR3: TGCGCCAGCAGTCATGGCAGGGGGAACACCGGGGAGCTGTTTTTT. Its protein is CASSHGRGNTGELFF.

This clone has just one count. The chain recombines TRBV15 with TRBJ2-1; 14 positions match TRBD2. The CDR3 covers 17 residues. Germline V gene data show CDR1 as LNHNV and CDR2 as YYDKDF (reference sequence). With V trimmed by 1 base and J by 9 bases, 8 bases remained unmatched. In nucleotides, the CDR3 is TGTGCCACCAGCAGAGCGGGACTAGCGGGGGTAAGCGGTGAGCAGTTCTTC. Amino acid sequence: CATSRAGLAGVSGEQFF.

The chain couples TRBV24-1 to TRBJ1-1, with 12 bases identical to TRBD1. This CDR3 region has 17 residues. V lost 9 bases, J lost 4 bases, and 14 bases stayed unmatched. Germline CDR1 is KGHDR and CDR2 is SFDVKD. The chain's CDR3 is CATATVRDRGRGTEAFF. CDR3 nucleotides: TGTGCCACCGCGACAGTCCGGGACAGGGGGCGAGGCACTGAAGCTTTCTTT.

The genes are TRBV7-9 and TRBJ2-1; D not certain. V lost 3 bases and J 5 bases, leaving 5 bases between the germline ends. CDR1 SEHNR and CDR2 FQNEAQ come from the germline V gene (reference sequence). CDR3 length: 12 amino acids. CDR3 sequence: CASSFANNEQFF. In DNA form, the CDR3 reads TGTGCCAGCAGCTTCGCGAACAATGAGCAGTTCTTC.

The V and J genes are TRBV18 and TRBJ2-5; maybe TRBD2 (5 bases). V lost 5 bases, J lost 1 base, and 8 bases lay in between. The CDR3 runs to 13 residues. From germline, CDR1 is KGHSH and CDR2 LQKENI. The CDR3 region has the DNA TGTGCCAGCTCAGAGGGAACCCAAGAGACCCAGTACTTC. This translates into CASSEGTQETQYF.

The V gene is TRBV7-9, the J gene TRBJ2-5; 7 bases line up with TRBD1. The CDR3 length is 15 residues. Losses at the gene ends were 0 bases for V and 5 bases for J; bases not matched to a gene: 6. Germline V lookup: CDR1 SEHNR, CDR2 FQNEAQ (reference sequence). Here the CDR3 reads CASSLAEGGGETQYF. CDR3 DNA sequence: TGTGCCAGCAGCTTAGCGGAAGGGGGCGGTGAGACCCAGTACTTC.

This chain connects TRBV7-3 to TRBJ1-1; 7 positions match TRBD1. V lost 5 bases, J lost 3 bases, and 3 bases stayed unmatched. Germline lookup yields CDR1 SGHTA and CDR2 FQGTGA. The CDR3 is 13 amino acids. The CDR3 loop reads CASSADRDTEAFF. The CDR3 DNA reads TGTGCCAGCAGCGCCGACAGGGACACTGAAGCTTTCTTT.

V and J are TRBV19 and TRBJ1-5; 9 nucleotides match TRBD1. CDR3 size: 14 residues. The ends lost 10 bases at V and 5 bases at J; junction bases unmatched: 9. Germline-derived CDR1 and CDR2 are LNHDA and SQIVND (reference sequence). CDR3 loop: CATHRTGEHQPQHF. The CDR3, as DNA: TGTGCCACCCACCGGACAGGGGAACATCAGCCCCAGCATTTT.

This clone was counted between two and nine times. The chain couples TRBV7-9 to TRBJ2-5; TRBD2 matches 10 bases. The V gene's germline CDR1 is SEHNR and CDR2 FQNEAQ (reference sequence). The junction had 5 bases not matched to a gene; V was cut back by 0 bases and J by 4 bases. The CDR3 spans 16 residues. CDR3 sequence: CASSLAGIAGGETQYF. The CDR3 coding sequence is TGTGCCAGCAGCTTAGCGGGGATAGCGGGGGGAGAGACCCAGTACTTC.

This chain uses TRBV20-1 with TRBJ1-2, with 7 bases identical to TRBD1. Germline V gene data show CDR1 as DFQATT and CDR2 as SNEGSKA (reference sequence). After removal of 3 bases from V and 10 bases from J, the junction contained 8 bases not matched to a gene. This CDR3 region has 12 residues. The CDR3 loop reads CSASGGTVSYTF. CDR3 coding DNA: TGCAGTGCTAGTGGGGGGACAGTTTCCTACACCTTC.